What follows are 2 T cell receptor beta chains derived from one specimen sequenced in a study of response to subunit inactivated influenza vaccine. Each CDR3 protein gets one entry after TCRdb re-called the RT-PCR reads with MiXCR. The sample contains about 620,000 distinct CDR3 sequences, around 11% of which appear only once. Material: PBMCs from blood, obtained on the day of vaccination. These receptors came from a man in his fifties who received an inactivated influenza vaccine.

This clonotype was picked up a small number of times. J is TRBJ1-6 and V is TRBV6-1; D is unclear. The ends were cut back, 6 bases at V and 0 bases at J, with 12 bases in the middle. Germline CDR1 MNHNS, CDR2 SASEGT. The CDR3 is 16 residues long. The CDR3 DNA reads TGTGCCAGCAGACCTAGACGGACCTCCTATAATTCACCCCTCCACTTT. This encodes CASRPRRTSYNSPLHF.

A few counts support this clonotype. The chain employs TRBV7-8 and TRBJ2-7; a weak D match, TRBD2 (6 bases). This CDR3 region has 16 residues. V was clipped by 5 bases and J by 2 bases, with 19 bases between them. Germline assignment: CDR1 SGHVS and CDR2 FQNEAQ. The CDR3 DNA is TGTGCCAGCAGCCTCATGTCTGGGACGGGAGCCTACGAGCAGTACTTC. Protein product: CASSLMSGTGAYEQYF.